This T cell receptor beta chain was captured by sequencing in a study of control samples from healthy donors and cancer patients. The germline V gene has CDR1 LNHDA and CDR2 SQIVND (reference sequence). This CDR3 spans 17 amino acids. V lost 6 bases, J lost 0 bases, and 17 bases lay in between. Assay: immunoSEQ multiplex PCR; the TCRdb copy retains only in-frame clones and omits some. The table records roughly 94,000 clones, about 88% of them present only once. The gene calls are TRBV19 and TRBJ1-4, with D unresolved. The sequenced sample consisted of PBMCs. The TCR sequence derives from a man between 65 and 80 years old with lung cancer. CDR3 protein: CASSLRSGASTNEKLFF. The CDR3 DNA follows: TGTGCCAGTAGCCTCCGTTCAGGAGCGTCAACTAATGAAAAACTGTTTTTT.